This entry lists 22 T cell receptor beta chains sequenced from one sample in a study of cytomegalovirus exposure and HLA in healthy donors. Use of 60 Vbeta and 13 Jbeta primers characterized the PCR. TCRdb keeps only in-frame clones here, not all; method: immunoSEQ multiplex PCR. Of around 61,000 clones listed, 65% to 80% are singletons. Material for sequencing was PBMCs. These TCRs come from a man between 35 and 55 years old in good health and CMV-seropositive.

Written as DNA, the CDR3 is TGTGCCATCAGAACCGGGACAAGCGGCACTGAAGCTTTCTTT. Amino acid sequence: CAIRTGTSGTEAFF. V gene TRBV10-3 combines with J gene TRBJ1-1, with D maybe TRBD1 (6 bases). Germline CDR1 is ENHRY and CDR2 is SYGVKD. V was trimmed by 6 bases and J by 4 bases, leaving 15 bases between them. This CDR3 has 14 residues.

The V call is TRBV6-1, the J call TRBJ2-5; TRBD2 agrees at 15 bases. V shed 6 bases and J 5 bases; nucleotides not matched to a gene: 4. In germline, CDR1 is MNHNS, CDR2 SASEGT. The CDR3 spans 15 residues. The CDR3 here is CASRWTSGGAETQYF. The CDR3 DNA reads as TGTGCCAGCAGATGGACTAGCGGGGGGGCTGAGACCCAGTACTTC.

This rearrangement joins TRBV11-3 to TRBJ2-6, with TRBD2 matching 8 bases. The length of the CDR3 is 17 residues. The germline V gene encodes CDR1 SGHNT and CDR2 YENEEA. V lost 4 bases and J lost 4; bases outside the gene matches: 9. The CDR3 DNA reads as TGTGCCAGCAGCTACGGGAGGGGCAGGGCAGGGGCCAACGTCCTGACTTTC. This gives the protein CASSYGRGRAGANVLTF. The entire variable domain, with the rest obtained from reference TRBV11-3 and TRBJ2-6, is as follows: EAGVVQSPRYKIIEKKQPVAFWCNPISGHNTLYWYLQNLGQGPELLIRYENEEAVDDSQLPKDRFSAERLKGVDSTLKIQPAELGDSAVYLCASSYGRGRAGANVLTFGAGSRLTVL.

The chain links TRBV28 to TRBJ1-3, with 8 bases identical to TRBD1. This CDR3 is 16 amino acids long. Looked up from germline, CDR1 is MDHEN and CDR2 is SYDVKM. J was trimmed by 2 bases and V by 5 bases; bases with no gene match: 8. The CDR3 sequence: CASSPPGQDAGNTIYF. The CDR3 nucleotides are TGTGCCAGCAGTCCTCCGGGACAGGACGCTGGAAACACCATATATTTT.

The chain uses TRBV21-1 and TRBJ1-5; no DNA check was done on the table's D call, TRBD1. TRBV21-1 is classified as a pseudogene. The CDR3 is made up of 16 amino acids. CDR3 sequence (DNA): TGTGCCAGCAGCAAGGACAGGGGATATAGCAATCAGCCCCAGCATTTT. Amino acid sequence: CASSKDRGYSNQPQHF.

V gene TRBV11-1 combines with J gene TRBJ2-5; D perhaps matches TRBD1 (6 bases). CDR1 and CDR2 (germline): SGHAT, FQDESV (reference sequence). V lost 5 bases, J lost 1 base, and 20 bases lay in between. This CDR3 has 17 amino acids. The CDR3 sequence is CASSQTTLSRGQETQYF. The CDR3 DNA reads TGTGCCAGCAGCCAAACGACCCTATCCAGGGGCCAAGAGACCCAGTACTTC.

The rearrangement links TRBV18 to TRBJ2-7; possible D gene TRBD2, 6 bases. CDR3 length: 14 residues. Trimming cost V 2 bases and J 5 bases, with 13 bases left between them. In germline, CDR1 is KGHSH, CDR2 LQKENI. CDR3 sequence (DNA): TGTGCCAGCTCACCAGGGACTGCCCGGGACGAGCAGTACTTC. This translates into CASSPGTARDEQYF.

This clone was counted a single time. The V call is TRBV5-6, the J call TRBJ2-7, with 11 nucleotides matching TRBD1. With V trimmed by 2 bases and J by 6 bases, 1 base remained unmatched. The CDR3 is 13 residues long. Germline loops: CDR1 SGHDT, CDR2 YYEEEE. CDR3 region: CASSFGTGGEQYF. The CDR3 DNA reads as TGTGCCAGCAGCTTCGGGACAGGGGGCGAGCAGTACTTC. The full variable domain, its missing parts supplied by reference TRBV5-6 and TRBJ2-7, is DAGVTQSPTHLIKTRGQQVTLRCSPKSGHDTVSWYQQALGQGPQFIFQYYEEEERQRGNFPDRFSGHQFPNYSSELNVNALLLGDSALYLCASSFGTGGEQYFGPGTRLTVT.

The chain uses TRBV29-1 and TRBJ2-5, with 9 bases identical to TRBD1. TRBJ2-7 explains the end of the DNA better; the J call may be wrong. Germline loops: CDR1 SQVTM, CDR2 ANQGSEA. There are 13 residues in the CDR3. The CDR3 reads CSVGAGQGLEQYF. The CDR3, as DNA: TGCAGCGTTGGCGCGGGACAGGGCCTCGAGCAGTACTTC.

The chain recombines TRBV10-3 with TRBJ2-2; D gene ambiguous. V was trimmed by 4 bases and J by 0 bases, leaving 3 bases between them. CDR1 and CDR2 from the germline V gene are ENHRY and SYGVKD. This CDR3 region has 13 residues. CDR3 nucleotide sequence: TGTGCCATCAGTGCCACGAACACCGGGGAGCTGTTTTTT. This codes for CAISATNTGELFF.

As to this clone: Other DNA sequences in this sample translate to the same CDR3. This chain connects TRBV10-3 to TRBJ2-5; perhaps TRBD2 as D (6 bases). This CDR3 contains 15 residues. In germline, CDR1 is ENHRY, CDR2 SYGVKD. The V end was cut by 6 bases, the J end by 2 bases, with 16 bases between. Here the CDR3 reads CAISEPRLEQETQYF. The DNA for the CDR3 is TGTGCCATCAGCGAGCCGAGACTAGAGCAAGAGACCCAGTACTTC.

The V call is TRBV6-1, the J call TRBJ2-3, with a possible D match to TRBD1 (5 bases). The CDR3 runs 17 residues. Germline CDR1 is MNHNS and CDR2 is SASEGT. The V end lost 4 bases, the J end lost 2 bases, and 19 bases lay between the germline ends. CDR3 sequence reads: CASSVRAQAVATDTQYF. The CDR3 coding sequence is TGTGCCAGCAGTGTAAGGGCACAGGCAGTCGCCACAGATACGCAGTATTTT.

The chain combines TRBV7-3 with TRBJ1-1; D is perhaps TRBD1 (6 bases). This CDR3 has 14 residues. Germline assignment: CDR1 SGHTA and CDR2 FQGTGA. V was cut by 5 bases and J by 5 bases, with 15 bases left in between. CDR3: CASSPRQVWTEAFF. The CDR3 DNA sequence: TGTGCCAGCAGCCCTAGACAGGTGTGGACTGAAGCTTTCTTT.

The chain joins TRBV11-2 to TRBJ1-6, with 8 nucleotides matching TRBD1. This CDR3 spans 15 amino acids. V shed 4 bases and J 10 bases; nucleotides not matched to a gene: 9. Germline CDR1 and CDR2: SGHAT and FQNNGV. CDR3 bases: TGTGCCAGCAGCTCCTGGACAGGGAGGCAATCACCCCTCCACTTT. Its translation is CASSSWTGRQSPLHF.

The chain joins TRBV4-1 to TRBJ2-1; 8 nucleotides align to TRBD1. The J segment lost 8 bases and the V segment lost 4 bases, leaving 4 bases of the junction unmatched. The CDR3 loop spans 13 amino acids. Looked up from germline, CDR1 is MGHRA and CDR2 is YSYEKL. The CDR3, as DNA: TGCGCCAGCAGCCTAGCAGGGGGCGATGAGCAGTTCTTC. Protein: CASSLAGGDEQFF.

The rearrangement links TRBV4-2 to TRBJ2-3; 8 bases map to TRBD2. Germline CDR1 is LGHNA and CDR2 is YNFKEQ. The CDR3 has 16 amino acids. Losses at the gene ends were 1 base for V and 0 bases for J; bases not matched to a gene: 3. CDR3 sequence (DNA): TGTGCCAGCAGCCAAGTAGGCGGGAGGAGCACAGATACGCAGTATTTT. Its protein product is CASSQVGGRSTDTQYF.

The chain recombines TRBV7-2 with TRBJ1-2, with D unclear. Germline V gene sequence: CDR1 SGHTA, CDR2 FQGNSA. CDR3 size: 15 residues. The germline V and J ends were trimmed by 1 base and 4 bases, with 13 bases remaining between them. For the CDR3, the DNA is TGTGCCAGCAGCTTAGGTTCTGCAGGTTCCTATGGCTACACCTTC. This encodes CASSLGSAGSYGYTF. Based on the CDR3 plus reference TRBV7-2 and TRBJ1-2, the full variable domain is GAGVSQSPSNKVTEKGKDVELRCDPISGHTALYWYRQSLGQGLEFLIYFQGNSAPDKSGLPSDRFSAERTGGSVSTLTIQRTQQEDSAVYLCASSLGSAGSYGYTFGSGTRLTVV.

This clone was counted only a few times. The genes are TRBV5-6 and TRBJ2-5; TRBD2 matches at 8 bases. Germline V gives CDR1 SGHDT, CDR2 YYEEEE. CDR3 length equals 14 residues. J lost 5 bases, V lost 0 bases, and 3 bases had no gene match. This chain's CDR3 is CASSLGAGVETQYF. In DNA form, the CDR3 reads TGTGCCAGCAGCTTGGGAGCGGGAGTTGAGACCCAGTACTTC. Full variable domain (missing parts from reference TRBV5-6 and TRBJ2-5): DAGVTQSPTHLIKTRGQQVTLRCSPKSGHDTVSWYQQALGQGPQFIFQYYEEEERQRGNFPDRFSGHQFPNYSSELNVNALLLGDSALYLCASSLGAGVETQYFGPGTRLLVL.

Note on this clone: The sample contains more than one DNA sequence encoding this CDR3. The chain uses TRBV4-1 and TRBJ1-5; the D gene is possibly TRBD1 (6 bases). The CDR3 consists of 13 residues. Trimming cost V 0 bases and J 7 bases, with 7 bases left between them. Germline loops: CDR1 MGHRA, CDR2 YSYEKL. The CDR3, as DNA: TGCGCCAGCAGCCAAGATAGGGGGCAGCCCCAGCATTTT. Protein product: CASSQDRGQPQHF.

J is TRBJ2-7 and V is TRBV6-1; a possible D gene is TRBD2 (5 bases). V was trimmed by 2 bases and J by 4 bases, leaving 15 bases between them. CDR1 is MNHNS, CDR2 SASEGT, per germline. This CDR3 is built from 15 residues. CDR3 in DNA: TGTGCCAGCAGTGAAAGCGGATTGGGAAATTACGAGCAGTACTTC. Translating gives CASSESGLGNYEQYF.

This clone was picked up a small number of times. This chain links TRBV19 with TRBJ2-7, with 7 bases aligning to TRBD2. The CDR3 covers 14 residues. V was clipped by 6 bases and J by 2 bases; unmatched bases: 7. CDR1 and CDR2 from the germline V gene are LNHDA and SQIVND (reference sequence). CDR3 bases: TGTGCCAGTAGGGGGACTACGGGGGCCTACGAGCAGTACTTC. Its translation is CASRGTTGAYEQYF.

The chain joins TRBV5-5 to TRBJ2-3; 8 bases are a match to TRBD1. Germline-derived CDR1 and CDR2 are SGHKS and YYEKEE (reference sequence). The CDR3 totals 15 residues. Germline trimming cut 4 bases from V and 4 bases from J; bases unmatched to any gene: 8. CDR3 in DNA: TGTGCCAGCAGCCCCGCAGGGGGCACATCAGATACGCAGTATTTT. As protein: CASSPAGGTSDTQYF.